A single sample is the source of the 12 T cell receptor beta chains below, sequenced in a study of patients and donors after allogeneic stem cell transplantation. TCRdb passed the RT-PCR reads through MiXCR, listing each CDR3 protein once. The data contain about 24,000 distinct CDR3 sequences, 40% to 45% of them singletons. The sequencing sample was made of blood, either unsorted or a sorted T cell fraction (not recorded which). Receptors originate from a human donor who was either an allogeneic HSCT recipient or a stem cell or donor lymphocyte infusion donor (not recorded which). It is not recorded whose cells these are; they may come from a transplant donor.

This rearrangement joins TRBV3-1 to TRBJ1-4, with TRBD1 matching over 10 bases. The CDR3 covers 14 residues. Germline V gives CDR1 LGHDT, CDR2 YNNKEL (reference sequence). Unmatched junction bases numbered 3, after V lost 5 bases and J lost 6 bases. The CDR3 nucleotides are TGTGCCAGCAGCGACAGGGGGCTGTATGAAAAACTGTTTTTT. This encodes CASSDRGLYEKLFF.

This clonotype was observed a handful of times. The chain employs TRBV12-3 or TRBV12-4 and TRBJ1-1; 8 bases agree with TRBD1. V shed 6 bases, J shed 5 bases, and the junction held 8 bases outside the gene matches. CDR3 length equals 14 residues. CDR3 amino acids: CASSLDRGGTEAFF. As DNA, the CDR3 is TGTGCCAGCAGCCTAGACAGGGGCGGAACTGAAGCTTTCTTT.

This clonotype appeared many times. V is TRBV10-3 and J is TRBJ2-3; 10 bases line up with TRBD2. This CDR3 is built from 17 residues. V lost 1 base, J lost 1 base, and 5 bases stayed unmatched. Germline CDR1 ENHRY, CDR2 SYGVKD. In nucleotides, the CDR3 is TGTGCCATCAGTGAGTTTGCTAGCGGGGGCCGCACAGATACGCAGTATTTT. It encodes CAISEFASGGRTDTQYF.

The chain is built from TRBV7-3 and TRBJ2-1; D may be TRBD2 (7 bases). Germline loops: CDR1 SGHTA, CDR2 FQGTGA. CDR3 length equals 15 residues. V dropped 1 base and J dropped 7 bases, with 14 bases sitting between them. The CDR3 loop reads CASSLMRGTPNEQFF. In DNA form, the CDR3 reads TGTGCCAGCAGCTTAATGCGGGGGACACCTAATGAGCAGTTCTTC.

This clonotype occurred once. The chain is built from TRBV6-2 or TRBV6-3 and TRBJ2-2; 9 bases agree with TRBD2. Germline values: CDR1 MNHEY, CDR2 SVGEGT. After removal of 2 bases from V and 4 bases from J, the junction contained 2 bases not matched to a gene. This CDR3 contains 15 residues. In DNA form, the CDR3 reads TGTGCCAGCAGTTACGGACTAGCGCGCACCGGGGAGCTGTTTTTT. This translates into CASSYGLARTGELFF.

The chain employs TRBV5-1 and TRBJ2-2; TRBD1 matches 10 bases. The CDR3 loop spans 17 amino acids. CDR1 SGHRS and CDR2 YFSETQ come from the germline V gene. Trimming took 4 bases from V and 0 from J; bases not matched to a gene: 6. For the CDR3, the DNA is TGCGCCAGCAGCATATTGACAGGGGGCGCGAACACCGGGGAGCTGTTTTTT. It is translated as CASSILTGGANTGELFF.

V and J are TRBV5-1 and TRBJ2-2; D is unresolved. V lost 0 bases, J lost 6 bases, and 12 bases lay in between. The CDR3 is 15 amino acids. Germline V CDR1 and CDR2: SGHRS, YFSETQ. CDR3: CASSLVRKGPGELFF. CDR3 DNA sequence: TGCGCCAGCAGCTTGGTCAGGAAAGGGCCCGGGGAGCTGTTTTTT.

This clonotype was recorded only once. The CDR3 bases are TGTGCCAGCAGCGCCGGGGGGGAGACCCAGTACTTC. Its translation is CASSAGGETQYF. The chain links TRBV3-1 to TRBJ2-5; the match to TRBD2 covers 7 bases. V lost 5 bases and J lost 5; bases outside the gene matches: 2. This CDR3 spans 12 amino acids. CDR1 is LGHDT and CDR2 is YNNKEL in the germline V gene (reference sequence).

The rearrangement joins TRBV12-3 or TRBV12-4 to TRBJ2-7; no clear D gene. This CDR3 has 13 residues. The V end lost 6 bases, the J end lost 3 bases, and 12 bases lay between the germline ends. In DNA form, the CDR3 reads TGTGCCAGCAGAAGGGCACAAAGCTACGAGCAGTACTTC. Its protein is CASRRAQSYEQYF.

This rearrangement joins TRBV18 to TRBJ1-6, with 7 nucleotides matching TRBD1. The CDR3 totals 17 residues. CDR1 KGHSH and CDR2 LQKENI come from the germline V gene. Trimming at V came to 5 bases and at J to 0 bases, leaving 7 bases not matched to a gene. CDR3 bases: TGTGCCAGCTCAACGGACAGGAGGAGCTCCTATAATTCACCCCTCCACTTT. It specifies CASSTDRRSSYNSPLHF.

The CDR3 loop reads CASRLDRDRDTQYF. The CDR3 bases are TGTGCCAGCAGGCTGGACCGAGATAGGGATACGCAGTATTTT. The rearrangement joins TRBV12-3 or TRBV12-4 to TRBJ2-3; D is unresolved. This CDR3 region has 14 residues. V was shortened by 6 bases and J by 6 bases, with 16 bases between the two germline ends.

In its sample, this clonotype was seen a few times. The rearrangement uses TRBV7-9 and TRBJ1-4; D is undetermined. This CDR3 contains 14 residues. Trimming took 5 bases from V and 1 from J, leaving 8 bases between them. The V gene's germline CDR1 is SEHNR and CDR2 FQNEAQ (reference sequence). CDR3: CASSRLVTNEKLFF. The CDR3 DNA sequence: TGTGCCAGCAGCCGTCTGGTAACTAATGAAAAACTGTTTTTT.